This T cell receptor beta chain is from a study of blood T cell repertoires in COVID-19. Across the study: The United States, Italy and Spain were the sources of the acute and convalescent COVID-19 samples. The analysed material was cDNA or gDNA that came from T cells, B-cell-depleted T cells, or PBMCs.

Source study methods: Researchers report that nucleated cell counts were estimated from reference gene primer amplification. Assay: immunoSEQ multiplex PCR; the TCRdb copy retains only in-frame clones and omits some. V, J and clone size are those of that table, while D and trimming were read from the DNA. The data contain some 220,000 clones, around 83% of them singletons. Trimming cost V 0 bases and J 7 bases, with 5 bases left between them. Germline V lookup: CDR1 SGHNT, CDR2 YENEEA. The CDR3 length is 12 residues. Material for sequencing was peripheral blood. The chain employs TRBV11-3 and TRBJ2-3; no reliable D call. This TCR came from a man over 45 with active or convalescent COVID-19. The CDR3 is CASSLDYNTQYF. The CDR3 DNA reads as TGTGCCAGCAGCTTAGATTATAATACGCAGTATTTT.